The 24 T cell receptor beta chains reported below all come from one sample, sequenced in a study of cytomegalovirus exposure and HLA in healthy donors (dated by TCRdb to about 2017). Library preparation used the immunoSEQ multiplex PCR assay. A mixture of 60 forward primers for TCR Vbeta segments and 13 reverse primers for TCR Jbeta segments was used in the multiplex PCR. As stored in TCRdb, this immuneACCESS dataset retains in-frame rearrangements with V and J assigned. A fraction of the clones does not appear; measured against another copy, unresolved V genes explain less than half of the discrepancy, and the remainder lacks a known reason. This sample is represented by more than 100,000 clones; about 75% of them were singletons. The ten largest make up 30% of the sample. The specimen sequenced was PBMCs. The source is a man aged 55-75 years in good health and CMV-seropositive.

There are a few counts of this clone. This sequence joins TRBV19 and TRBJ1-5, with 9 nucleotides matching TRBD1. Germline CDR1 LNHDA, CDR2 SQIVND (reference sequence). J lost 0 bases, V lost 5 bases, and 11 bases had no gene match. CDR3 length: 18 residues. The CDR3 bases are TGTGCCAGTAGTCCCGATTCGGGGACAGGGAATAGCAATCAGCCCCAGCATTTT. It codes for CASSPDSGTGNSNQPQHF.

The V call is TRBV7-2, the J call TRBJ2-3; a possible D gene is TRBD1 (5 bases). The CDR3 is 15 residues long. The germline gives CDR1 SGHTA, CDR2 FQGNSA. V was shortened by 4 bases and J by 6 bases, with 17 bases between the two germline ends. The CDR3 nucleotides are TGTGCCAGCAGCTGGAATGGGGCTATGGAGGATACGCAGTATTTT. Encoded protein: CASSWNGAMEDTQYF.

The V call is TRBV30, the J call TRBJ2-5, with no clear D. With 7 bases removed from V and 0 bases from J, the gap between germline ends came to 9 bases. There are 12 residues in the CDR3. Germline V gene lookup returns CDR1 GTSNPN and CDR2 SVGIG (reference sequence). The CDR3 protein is CASSVHQETQYF. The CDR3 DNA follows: TGTGCCTCCTCGGTCCACCAAGAGACCCAGTACTTC. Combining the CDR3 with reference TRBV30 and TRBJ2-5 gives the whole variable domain SQTIHQWPATLVQPVGSPLSLECTVEGTSNPNLYWYRQAAGRGLQLLFYSVGIGQISSEVPQNLSASRPQDRQFILSSKKLLLSDSGFYLCASSVHQETQYFGPGTRLLVL.

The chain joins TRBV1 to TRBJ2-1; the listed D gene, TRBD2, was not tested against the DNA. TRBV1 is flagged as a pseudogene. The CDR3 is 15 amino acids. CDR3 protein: CTSSLRGGCYNEQFF. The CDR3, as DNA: TGCACCAGCAGCCTACGGGGGGGATGCTACAATGAGCAGTTCTTC.

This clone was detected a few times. The CDR3 reads CASSLRGNTEAFF. The CDR3 DNA reads TGTGCCAGCAGCTTAAGGGGGAACACTGAAGCTTTCTTT. V gene TRBV5-5 combines with J gene TRBJ1-1; possibly TRBD1 for D (5 bases). The V and J ends lost 2 bases and 1 base respectively, with 6 bases between them. The CDR3 has 13 amino acids. From germline, CDR1 is SGHKS and CDR2 YYEKEE (reference sequence).

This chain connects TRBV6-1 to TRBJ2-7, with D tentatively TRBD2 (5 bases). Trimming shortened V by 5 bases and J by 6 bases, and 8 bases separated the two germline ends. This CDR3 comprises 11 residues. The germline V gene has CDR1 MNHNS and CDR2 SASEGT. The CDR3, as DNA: TGTGCCAGCAGTCGGGATGGCGAGCAGTACTTC. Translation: CASSRDGEQYF.

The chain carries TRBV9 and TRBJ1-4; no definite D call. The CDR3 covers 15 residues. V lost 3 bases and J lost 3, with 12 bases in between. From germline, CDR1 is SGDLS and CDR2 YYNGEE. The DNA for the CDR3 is TGTGCCAGCAGCGGCCCCGGCGGTTCTAATGAAAAACTGTTTTTT. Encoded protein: CASSGPGGSNEKLFF.

The CDR3 loop is CASSVGGTPGTDTQYF. CDR3 bases: TGTGCCAGCAGCGTAGGGGGGACTCCGGGAACAGATACGCAGTATTTT. The genes are TRBV9 and TRBJ2-3, with D perhaps TRBD2 (6 bases). Germline CDR1 is SGDLS and CDR2 is YYNGEE. The CDR3 consists of 16 residues. V was clipped by 0 bases and J by 3 bases, with 14 bases between them.

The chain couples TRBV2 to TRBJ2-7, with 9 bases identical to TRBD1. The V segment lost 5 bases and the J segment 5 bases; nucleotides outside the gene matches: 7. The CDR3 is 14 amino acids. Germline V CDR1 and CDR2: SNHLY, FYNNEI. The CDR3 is CASSSDRGDDEQYF. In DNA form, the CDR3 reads TGTGCCAGCAGTTCGGACAGGGGTGACGACGAGCAGTACTTC.

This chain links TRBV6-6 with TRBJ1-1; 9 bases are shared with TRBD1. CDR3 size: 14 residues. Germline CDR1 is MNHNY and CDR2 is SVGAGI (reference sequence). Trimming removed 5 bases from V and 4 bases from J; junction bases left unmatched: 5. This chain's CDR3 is CASSGDRVGTEAFF. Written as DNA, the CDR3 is TGTGCCAGCAGTGGGGACAGGGTGGGCACTGAAGCTTTCTTT.

The CDR3 reads CASSLAGTMNTEAFF. The CDR3 nucleotides read TGTGCCAGCAGCTTGGCCGGCACTATGAACACTGAAGCTTTCTTT. V is TRBV5-4 and J is TRBJ1-1; D remains ambiguous. The V and J ends lost 0 bases and 0 bases respectively, with 9 bases between them. This CDR3 has 15 amino acids. Germline V gene lookup returns CDR1 SGHNT and CDR2 YYREEE (reference sequence).

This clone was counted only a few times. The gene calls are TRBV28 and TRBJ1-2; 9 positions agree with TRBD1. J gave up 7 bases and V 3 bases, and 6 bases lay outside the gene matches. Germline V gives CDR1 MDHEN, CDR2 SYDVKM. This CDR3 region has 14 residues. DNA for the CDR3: TGTGCCAGCAGTTTGGTACAGGGGGCTTTTGGCTACACCTTC. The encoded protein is CASSLVQGAFGYTF.

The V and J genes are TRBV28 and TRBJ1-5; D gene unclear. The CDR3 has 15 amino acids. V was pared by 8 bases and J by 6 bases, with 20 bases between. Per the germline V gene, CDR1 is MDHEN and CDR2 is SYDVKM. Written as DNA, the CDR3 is TGTGCCAGCGGAACCAGGCCGGTGTTGGGTCAGCCCCAGCATTTT. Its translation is CASGTRPVLGQPQHF.

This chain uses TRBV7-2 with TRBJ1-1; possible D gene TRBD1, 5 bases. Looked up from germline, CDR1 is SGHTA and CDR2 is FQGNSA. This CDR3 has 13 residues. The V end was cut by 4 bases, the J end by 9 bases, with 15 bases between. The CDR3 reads CASSSGGVFQAFF. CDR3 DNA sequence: TGTGCCAGCAGCTCCGGGGGGGTCTTCCAAGCTTTCTTT.

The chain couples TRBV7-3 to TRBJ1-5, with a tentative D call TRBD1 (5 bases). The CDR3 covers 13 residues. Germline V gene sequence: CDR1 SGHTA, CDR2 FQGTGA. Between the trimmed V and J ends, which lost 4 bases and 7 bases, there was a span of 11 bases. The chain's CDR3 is CASSSYQGQPQHF. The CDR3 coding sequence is TGTGCCAGCAGCTCATACCAGGGACAGCCCCAGCATTTT.

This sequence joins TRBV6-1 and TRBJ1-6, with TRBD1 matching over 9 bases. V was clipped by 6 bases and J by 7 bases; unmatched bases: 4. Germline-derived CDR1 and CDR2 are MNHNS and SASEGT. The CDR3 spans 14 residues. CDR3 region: CASSADRGNSPLHF. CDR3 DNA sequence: TGTGCCAGCAGCGCTGACAGGGGGAATTCACCCCTCCACTTT.

CDR3 region: CASSRGPQAGGTEAFF. The CDR3 nucleotides read TGTGCCAGTAGTAGGGGCCCACAGGCAGGTGGCACTGAAGCTTTCTTT. The rearrangement joins TRBV19 to TRBJ1-1, with TRBD1 as a possible D gene (5 bases). The CDR3 covers 16 residues. V dropped 4 bases and J dropped 4 bases, with 19 bases sitting between them. Germline V gene sequence: CDR1 LNHDA, CDR2 SQIVND (reference sequence).

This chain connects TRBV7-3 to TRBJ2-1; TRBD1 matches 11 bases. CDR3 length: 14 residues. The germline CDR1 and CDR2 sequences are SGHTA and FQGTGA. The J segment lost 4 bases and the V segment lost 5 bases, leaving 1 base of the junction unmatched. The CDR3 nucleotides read TGTGCCAGCAGCCGGGACAGGGGGTACAATGAGCAGTTCTTC. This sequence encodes CASSRDRGYNEQFF.

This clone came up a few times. CDR3: CASSGGVFSGNTIYF. The DNA for the CDR3 is TGTGCCAGCAGCGGGGGGGTTTTCTCTGGAAACACCATATATTTT. V and J are TRBV7-2 and TRBJ1-3, with D possibly matching TRBD1 (5 bases). V was clipped by 5 bases and J by 0 bases, with 11 bases between them. The CDR3 is 15 residues long. In germline, CDR1 is SGHTA, CDR2 FQGNSA.

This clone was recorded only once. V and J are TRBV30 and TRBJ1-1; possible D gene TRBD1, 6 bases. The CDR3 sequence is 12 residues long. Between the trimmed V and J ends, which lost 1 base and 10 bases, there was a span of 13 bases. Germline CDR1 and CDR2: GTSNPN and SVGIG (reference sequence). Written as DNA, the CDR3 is TGTGCCTGGAGTGAACGGGGGGCTGGAGCTTTCTTT. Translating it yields CAWSERGAGAFF.

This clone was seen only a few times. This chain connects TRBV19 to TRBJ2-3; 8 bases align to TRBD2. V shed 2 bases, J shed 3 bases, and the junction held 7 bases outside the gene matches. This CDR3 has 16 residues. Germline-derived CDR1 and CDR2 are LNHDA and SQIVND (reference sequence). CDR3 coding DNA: TGTGCCAGTAGTATAACGTGGACTAGCACAACAGATACGCAGTATTTT. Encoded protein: CASSITWTSTTDTQYF. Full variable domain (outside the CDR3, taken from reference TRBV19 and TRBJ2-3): DGGITQSPKYLFRKEGQNVTLSCEQNLNHDAMYWYRQDPGQGLRLIYYSQIVNDFQKGDIAEGYSVSREKKESFPLTVTSAQKNPTAFYLCASSITWTSTTDTQYFGPGTRLTVL.

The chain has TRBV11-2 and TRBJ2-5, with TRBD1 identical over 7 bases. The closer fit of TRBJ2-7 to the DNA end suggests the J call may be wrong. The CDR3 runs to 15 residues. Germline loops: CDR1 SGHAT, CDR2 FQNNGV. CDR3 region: CASSHGQVSSYEQYF. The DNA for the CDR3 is TGTGCCAGCAGTCATGGACAGGTCTCATCCTACGAGCAGTACTTC.

CDR3 in amino acids: CASSVRGLDTEAFF. The CDR3 DNA sequence: TGTGCCAGCAGCGTAAGGGGTTTGGACACTGAAGCTTTCTTT. The gene calls are TRBV9 and TRBJ1-1, with D maybe TRBD1 (5 bases). Trimming shortened V by 1 base and J by 3 bases, and 10 bases separated the two germline ends. The CDR3 totals 14 residues. CDR1 is SGDLS and CDR2 is YYNGEE in the germline V gene.

In nucleotides, the CDR3 is TGTGCCAGCAGAAGGAGCGGGAACACCGGGGAGCTGTTTTTT. It codes for CASRRSGNTGELFF. The chain carries TRBV2 and TRBJ2-2; perhaps TRBD2 as D (5 bases). V was clipped by 6 bases and J by 1 base, with 9 bases between them. The germline gives CDR1 SNHLY, CDR2 FYNNEI. This CDR3 region has 14 residues.